What follows is one T cell receptor (beta chain) and its context. Membership in each cohort depended on participant-reported clinical history. This record belongs to a study of blood T cell repertoires in COVID-19. TCRdb's table, derived via immunoSEQ multiplex PCR, lists solely in-frame clones and lacks some. Counted here are 360,000 or so clones, almost 90% occurring once; the ten biggest clones make up approximately 0.97%. Germline CDR1 reads LNHDA; CDR2 reads SQIVND (reference sequence). V shed 6 bases and J 7 bases; nucleotides not matched to a gene: 14. This CDR3 comprises 17 residues. The chain is built from TRBV19 and TRBJ1-5; 11 nucleotides align to TRBD1. The sample consisted of PBMCs or T cells enriched from blood (not recorded which). This TCR was sampled from a woman aged 25 to 45 who had been exposed to COVID-19. CDR3 region: CASRPGQGAASLQPQHF. The CDR3 DNA reads TGTGCCAGTAGGCCCGGACAGGGGGCGGCATCTTTACAGCCCCAGCATTTT.